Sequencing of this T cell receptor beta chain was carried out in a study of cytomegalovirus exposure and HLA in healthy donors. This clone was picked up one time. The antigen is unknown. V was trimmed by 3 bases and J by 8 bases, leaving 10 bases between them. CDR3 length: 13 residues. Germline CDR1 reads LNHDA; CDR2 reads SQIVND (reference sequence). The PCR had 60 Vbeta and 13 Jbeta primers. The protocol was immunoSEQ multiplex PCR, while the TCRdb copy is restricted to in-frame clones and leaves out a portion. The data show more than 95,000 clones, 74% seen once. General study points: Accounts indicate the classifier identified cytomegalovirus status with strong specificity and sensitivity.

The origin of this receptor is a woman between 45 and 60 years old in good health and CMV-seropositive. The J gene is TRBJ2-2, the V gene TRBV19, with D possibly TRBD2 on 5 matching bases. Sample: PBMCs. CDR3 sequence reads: CASSIRERGELFF. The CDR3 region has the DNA TGTGCCAGTAGTATTCGGGAACGAGGGGAGCTGTTTTTT.